A selection of T cell receptor beta chains follows, all from one sample in a study of T-cell reconstitution after alpha-beta-depleted transplantation in children. TCRdb independently ran MiXCR on the PCR reads; one entry per CDR3 protein. The table records approximately 400,000 distinct CDR3 sequences, around 9.9% of them present only once. The sequencing used PBMCs from the stem cell graft donor, collected from the stem cell graft. Receptors were obtained from a human donor who donated a stem cell graft to a child with acute myeloid leukemia. CDR3s include the opening cysteine and the closing phenylalanine or tryptophan. Fields, in order: V gene, clone size, J gene, D gene, CDR3 DNA, CDR3 protein. D genes are given only for firm matches. Some rows mark clone size as missing; the rest say once, few, many or name a class of expanded clone.

>TRBV29-1|NA|TRBJ1-1|NA
TGCAGCGTTGAGAGCAGGGTAACTGAAGCTTTCTTT
CSVESRVTEAFF
>TRBV5-6|few|TRBJ2-1|NA
TGTGCCAGCAGCTTGGTTCTAGTCGGCTACAATGAGCAGTTCTTC
CASSLVLVGYNEQFF
>TRBV29-1|NA|TRBJ2-1|TRBD2
TGCAGCGTTGGAAGACTAGCCGAGGAGAGTTACAATGAGCAGTTCTTC
CSVGRLAEESYNEQFF
>TRBV6-2/TRBV6-3|few|TRBJ2-1|NA
TGTGCCAGCAGTTACACCGGGAACGGTGAGCAGTTCTTC
CASSYTGNGEQFF
>TRBV2|NA|TRBJ2-5|NA
TGTGCCAGCGATTCCGGGGGTGAGACCCAGTACTTC
CASDSGGETQYF
>TRBV3-1|few|TRBJ2-5|NA
TGTGCCAGCAGCCAAGCAGGGGGGAAGGCCCAGTACTTC
CASSQAGGKAQYF
>TRBV4-3|few|TRBJ2-2|NA
TGCGCCAGCAGCCAAAGCAGGGAAAGCACCGGGGAGCTGTTTTTT
CASSQSRESTGELFF
>TRBV12-2|once|TRBJ2-1|NA
TGTGCAAGTCGGCTCCCGGGGACTACCTCTTGGAATGAGCAGTTCTTC
CASRLPGTTSWNEQFF
>TRBV7-6|few|TRBJ2-1|TRBD2
TGTGCCAGCAGCTTAGCGGCCGAGCGGGGGGGCCGAGAGCAGTTCTTC
CASSLAAERGGREQFF
>TRBV9|many|TRBJ2-3|NA
TGTGCCAGCAGCGTAGGGGCTAGCGATTTTGATACGCAGTATTTT
CASSVGASDFDTQYF
>TRBV7-3|many|TRBJ2-2|TRBD2
TGTGCCAGCAAGACTAGCGGGGGGGCCGGGGAGCTGTTTTTT
CASKTSGGAGELFF
>TRBV20-1|NA|TRBJ2-3|TRBD1
TGCAGTGCTAGATCTGTCACAGGGGGCACAGATACGCAGTATTTT
CSARSVTGGTDTQYF
>TRBV20-1|NA|TRBJ2-1|NA
TGCTGCGCTAGAGATGGGAATGTTGGGGGCCTGGAGAATGAGCAGTTCTTC
CCARDGNVGGLENEQFF
>TRBV4-3|few|TRBJ2-5|TRBD1
TGCGCCAGCAGCCAACAGGGGGCGCAGGAGACCCAGTACTTC
CASSQQGAQETQYF
>TRBV20-1|NA|TRBJ2-5|NA
TGCAGTCTATACCAGGGCCCCCAAGAGACCCAGTACTTC
CSLYQGPQETQYF
>TRBV7-6|NA|TRBJ1-1|NA
TGTGCCAGCAGCCCCGAACAGGTCGACACTGAAGCTTTCTTT
CASSPEQVDTEAFF
>TRBV3-1|NA|TRBJ2-2|NA
TGTGCCAGCAGCCAAGATCACGGAACGAACACCGGGGAGCTGTTTTTT
CASSQDHGTNTGELFF
>TRBV7-2|NA|TRBJ2-7|TRBD2
TGTGCCAGCAGCTGGGCCGGACTAGCGGGAGGGCTCTACGAGCAGTACTTC
CASSWAGLAGGLYEQYF
>TRBV5-1|few|TRBJ2-7|NA
TGCGCCAGCAGCTTGGCCACGTCCTACGAGCAGTACTTC
CASSLATSYEQYF
>TRBV6-4|few|TRBJ2-1|TRBD2
TGTGCCAGCAGTGTAGCTGTAGCGGGCCACTCCTACAATGAGCAGTTCTTC
CASSVAVAGHSYNEQFF
>TRBV9|NA|TRBJ1-2|TRBD1
TGTGCCAGCAGCCTAGCCCCGGGACAGGGACTAGGTGGCTACACCTTC
CASSLAPGQGLGGYTF
>TRBV27|NA|TRBJ1-5|NA
TGTGCCAGCAGTTTATCGTTCATGGGGCCTAGCAATCAGCCCCAGCATTTT
CASSLSFMGPSNQPQHF
>TRBV20-1|few|TRBJ2-7|TRBD2
TGCAGTGCTGAGTCGAGCGGGAGGCCCTCCTACGAGCAGTACTTC
CSAESSGRPSYEQYF
>TRBV25-1|NA|TRBJ1-3|TRBD1
TGTGCCAGCAGTGAATTAGGGCCGGGACAGAGAAACACCATATATTTT
CASSELGPGQRNTIYF
>TRBV5-1|few|TRBJ2-2|NA
TGCGCCAGCAGCTTTCTAGGGCCCGCGGACACCGGGGAGCTGTTTTTT
CASSFLGPADTGELFF
>TRBV5-1|many|TRBJ1-1|NA
TGCGCCAGCAGCTTGACGGGGGCCTCGAACACTGAAGCTTTCTTT
CASSLTGASNTEAFF
>TRBV9|NA|TRBJ1-3|TRBD1
TGTGCCAGCAGCGTCAGTAACAGGGGCCCCTCTGGAAACACCATATATTTT
CASSVSNRGPSGNTIYF
>TRBV6-2/TRBV6-3|NA|TRBJ2-7|NA
TGTGCCAGCAGTACCGGGGGAGTCTTCTCCTACGAGCAGTACTTC
CASSTGGVFSYEQYF
>TRBV25-1|NA|TRBJ1-1|NA
TGTGCCAGCTGGGGTCCCGGAACCACTGAAGCTTTCTTT
CASWGPGTTEAFF
>TRBV24-1|few|TRBJ2-3|TRBD1
TGTGCCACCAGTCTTGGACAGGGTGGAACAGATACGCAGTATTTT
CATSLGQGGTDTQYF
>TRBV6-5|NA|TRBJ2-5|TRBD1
TGTGCCAGCAGTTCCCAATCCGGGACAGGGGTTGATACCCAGTACTTC
CASSSQSGTGVDTQYF
>TRBV5-1|many|TRBJ1-1|NA
TGCGCCAGCAGCCCACGGGGTACCAACACTGAAGCTTTCTTT
CASSPRGTNTEAFF
>TRBV11-2|few|TRBJ2-7|TRBD2
TGTGCCAGCAGCTTAGGAAGCGGGGGCGACTCCTACGAGCAGTACTTC
CASSLGSGGDSYEQYF
>TRBV29-1|few|TRBJ2-3|NA
TGCAGCGTTGAAGAAGCAGATACGCAGTATTTT
CSVEEADTQYF
>TRBV5-1|NA|TRBJ2-3|TRBD2
TGCGCCAGCAGCTCAGGACTAGCGGGAGGGAAGGCAGATACGCAGTATTTT
CASSSGLAGGKADTQYF
>TRBV29-1|NA|TRBJ2-1|NA
TGCAGCGTGAGATTTAAGGGTCCGGGCAATGAGCAGTTCTTC
CSVRFKGPGNEQFF
>TRBV5-6|many|TRBJ1-3|TRBD1
TGTGCCAGCAGCTTGGACAGGGGGTACACCATATATTTT
CASSLDRGYTIYF
>TRBV6-2/TRBV6-3|NA|TRBJ1-5|TRBD1
TGTGCCAGCAGCTACAGGGGGGTTATCAATCAGCCCCAGCATTTT
CASSYRGVINQPQHF
>TRBV12-3/TRBV12-4|NA|TRBJ2-1|TRBD2
TGTGCCAGCAGTTTGGTACTAGCGGGGCGGGATGAGCAGTTCTTC
CASSLVLAGRDEQFF
>TRBV20-1|NA|TRBJ2-1|TRBD2
TGCAGTGCTTCCGGGACTAGCGGAATGTACAATGAGCAGTTCTTC
CSASGTSGMYNEQFF
>TRBV20-1|many|TRBJ2-2|TRBD2
TGCAGTGCTAGAGTAGCGGGAGGGCCCGGGGAGCTGTTTTTT
CSARVAGGPGELFF